This passage covers 6 T cell receptor beta chains from one sample sequenced in a study of cytomegalovirus exposure and HLA in healthy donors. The PCR used 60 Vbeta and 13 Jbeta primers. Using immunoSEQ multiplex PCR, the repertoire was profiled, and TCRdb retains in-frame clones only, with some absent. The specimen's table records approximately 70,000 clones. Material: PBMCs. These receptors all stem from a middle-aged woman in good health and CMV-seropositive.

CDR3: CASPGGNYGYTF. The CDR3 DNA sequence: TGTGCCAGCCCCGGGGGGAACTATGGCTACACCTTC. V usage is TRBV7-9 and J usage is TRBJ1-2; tentative D call: TRBD1 (5 bases). The CDR3 runs to 12 residues. Germline lookup yields CDR1 SEHNR and CDR2 FQNEAQ (reference sequence). The V end lost 8 bases, the J end lost 2 bases, and 9 bases lay between the germline ends. Filled out from reference TRBV7-9 and TRBJ1-2, the complete variable domain reads DTGVSQNPRHKITKRGQNVTFRCDPISEHNRLYWYRQTLGQGPEFLTYFQNEAQLEKSRLLSDRFSAERPKGSFSTLEIQRTEQGDSAMYLCASPGGNYGYTFGSGTRLTVV.

The chain uses TRBV14 and TRBJ1-1; tentative D call: TRBD1 (5 bases). The ends were cut back, 1 base at V and 5 bases at J, with 11 bases in the middle. Germline lookup yields CDR1 SGHDN and CDR2 FVKESK. The CDR3 consists of 14 residues. The CDR3 region has the DNA TGTGCCAGCAGCCAAGTACCAGGGAAAACTGAAGCTTTCTTT. The encoded protein is CASSQVPGKTEAFF.

The chain recombines TRBV4-1 with TRBJ2-3, with D unclear. The germline V gene has CDR1 MGHRA and CDR2 YSYEKL. There are 17 residues in the CDR3. V was shortened by 2 bases and J by 0 bases, with 15 bases between the two germline ends. CDR3 loop: CASSQRPAGTSTDTQYF. The CDR3 region has the DNA TGCGCCAGCAGCCAACGCCCGGCAGGTACTAGCACAGATACGCAGTATTTT.

The rearrangement uses TRBV5-1 and TRBJ1-1; D not certain. This CDR3 comprises 13 residues. Trimming stripped 7 bases from V and 5 bases from J, with 15 bases between. Germline assignment: CDR1 SGHRS and CDR2 YFSETQ. CDR3 DNA sequence: TGCGCCAGCTCCCGGGATACATCGACTGAAGCTTTCTTT. Translation gives CASSRDTSTEAFF.

The chain is built from TRBV4-3 and TRBJ1-4, with D possibly being TRBD1 (6 bases). Trimming removed 4 bases at V and 9 bases at J, with 18 bases between. CDR1 LGHNA and CDR2 YSLEER come from the germline V gene. The CDR3 is 15 residues long. The CDR3 DNA reads as TGCGCCAGCAGCCCAGGGAGGGGGGCGGGAAAAAAACTGTTTTTT. Translating it yields CASSPGRGAGKKLFF.

The rearrangement links TRBV7-3 to TRBJ1-3; tentative D call: TRBD1 (6 bases). CDR3 length: 16 amino acids. The germline gives CDR1 SGHTA, CDR2 FQGTGA. V was cut by 5 bases and J by 3 bases, with 17 bases left in between. For the CDR3, the DNA is TGTGCCAGCAGCCCGAACCCGACAGGTTTTGGAAACACCATATATTTT. This encodes CASSPNPTGFGNTIYF.